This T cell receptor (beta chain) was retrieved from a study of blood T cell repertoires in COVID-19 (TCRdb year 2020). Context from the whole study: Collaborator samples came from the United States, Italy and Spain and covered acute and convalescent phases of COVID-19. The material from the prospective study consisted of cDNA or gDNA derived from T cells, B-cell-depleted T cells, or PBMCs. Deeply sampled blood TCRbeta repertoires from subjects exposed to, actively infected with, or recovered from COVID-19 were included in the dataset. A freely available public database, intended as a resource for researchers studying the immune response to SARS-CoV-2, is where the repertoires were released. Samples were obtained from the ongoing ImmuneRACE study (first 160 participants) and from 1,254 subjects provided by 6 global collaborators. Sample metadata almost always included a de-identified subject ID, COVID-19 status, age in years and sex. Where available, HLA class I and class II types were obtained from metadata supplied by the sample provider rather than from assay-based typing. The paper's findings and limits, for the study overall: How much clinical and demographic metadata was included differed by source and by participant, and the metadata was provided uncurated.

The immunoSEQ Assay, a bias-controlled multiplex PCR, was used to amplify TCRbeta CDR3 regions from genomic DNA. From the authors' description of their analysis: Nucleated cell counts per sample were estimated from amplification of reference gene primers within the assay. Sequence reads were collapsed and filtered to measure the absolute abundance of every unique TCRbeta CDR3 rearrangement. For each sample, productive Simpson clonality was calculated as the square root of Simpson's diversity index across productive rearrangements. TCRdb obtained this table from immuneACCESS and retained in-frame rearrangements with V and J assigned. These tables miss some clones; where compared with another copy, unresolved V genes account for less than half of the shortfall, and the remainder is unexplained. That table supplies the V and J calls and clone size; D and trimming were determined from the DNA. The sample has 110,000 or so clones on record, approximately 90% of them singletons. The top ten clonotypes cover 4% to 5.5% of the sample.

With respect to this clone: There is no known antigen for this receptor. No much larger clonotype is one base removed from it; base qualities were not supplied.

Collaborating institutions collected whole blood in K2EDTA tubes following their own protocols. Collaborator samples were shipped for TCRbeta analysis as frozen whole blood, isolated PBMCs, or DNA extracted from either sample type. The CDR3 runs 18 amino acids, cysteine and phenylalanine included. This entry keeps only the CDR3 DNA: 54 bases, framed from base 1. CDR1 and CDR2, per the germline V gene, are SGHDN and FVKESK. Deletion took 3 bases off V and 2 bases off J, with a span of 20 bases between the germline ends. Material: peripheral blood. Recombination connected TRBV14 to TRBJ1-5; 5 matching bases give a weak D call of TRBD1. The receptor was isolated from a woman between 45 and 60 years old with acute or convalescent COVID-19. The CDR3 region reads CASSQRESGEVGNQPQHF. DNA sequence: TGTGCCAGCAGCCAGAGGGAATCGGGGGAGGTCGGCAATCAGCCCCAGCATTTT.